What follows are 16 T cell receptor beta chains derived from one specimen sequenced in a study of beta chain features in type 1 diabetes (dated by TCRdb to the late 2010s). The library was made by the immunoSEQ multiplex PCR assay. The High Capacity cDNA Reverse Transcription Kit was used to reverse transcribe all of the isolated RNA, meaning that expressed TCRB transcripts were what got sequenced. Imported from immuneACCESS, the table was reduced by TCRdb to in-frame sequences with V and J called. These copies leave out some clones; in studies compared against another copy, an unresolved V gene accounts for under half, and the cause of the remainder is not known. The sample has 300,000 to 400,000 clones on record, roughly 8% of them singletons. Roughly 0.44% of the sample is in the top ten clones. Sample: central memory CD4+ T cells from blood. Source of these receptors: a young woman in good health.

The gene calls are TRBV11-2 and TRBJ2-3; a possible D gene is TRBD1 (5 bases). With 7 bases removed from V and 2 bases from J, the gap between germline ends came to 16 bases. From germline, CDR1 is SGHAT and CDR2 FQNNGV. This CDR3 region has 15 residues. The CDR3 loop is CASTSGASYTDTQYF. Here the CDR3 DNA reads TGTGCCAGCACCTCTGGGGCATCCTACACAGATACGCAGTATTTT.

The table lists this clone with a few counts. CDR3 sequence reads: CASSGSAASTDTQYF. CDR3 nucleotides: TGTGCCAGCAGCGGTTCCGCGGCTAGCACAGATACGCAGTATTTT. The V call is TRBV9, the J call TRBJ2-3; D gene unclear. Germline V gene lookup returns CDR1 SGDLS and CDR2 YYNGEE. V lost 3 bases and J lost 0, with 11 bases in between. CDR3 length: 15 amino acids.

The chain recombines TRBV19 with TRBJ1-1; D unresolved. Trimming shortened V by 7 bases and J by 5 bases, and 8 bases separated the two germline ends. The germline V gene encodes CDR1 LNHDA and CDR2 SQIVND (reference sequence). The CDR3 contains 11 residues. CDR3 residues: CASTRWTEAFF. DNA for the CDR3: TGTGCCAGTACAAGATGGACTGAAGCTTTCTTT.

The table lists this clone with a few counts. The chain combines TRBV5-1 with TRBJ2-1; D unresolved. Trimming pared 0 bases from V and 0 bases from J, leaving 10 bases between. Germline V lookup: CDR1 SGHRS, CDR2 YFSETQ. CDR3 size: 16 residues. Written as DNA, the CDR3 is TGCGCCAGCAGCTTGGCAAGGGTCAGCTCCTACAATGAGCAGTTCTTC. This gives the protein CASSLARVSSYNEQFF.

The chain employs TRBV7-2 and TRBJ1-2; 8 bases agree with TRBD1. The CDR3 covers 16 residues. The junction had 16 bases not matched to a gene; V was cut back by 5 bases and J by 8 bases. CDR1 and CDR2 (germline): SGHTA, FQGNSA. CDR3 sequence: CASSPPDRARAGGYTF. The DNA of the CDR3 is TGTGCCAGCAGCCCCCCGGACAGGGCGAGGGCGGGCGGCTACACCTTC.

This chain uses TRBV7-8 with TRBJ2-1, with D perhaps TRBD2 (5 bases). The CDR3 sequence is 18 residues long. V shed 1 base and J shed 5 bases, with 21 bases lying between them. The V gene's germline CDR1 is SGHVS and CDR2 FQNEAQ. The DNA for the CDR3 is TGTGCCAGCAGCTTAGTCCCCAGCGGAAGCGGTGCGCACAATGAGCAGTTCTTC. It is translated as CASSLVPSGSGAHNEQFF. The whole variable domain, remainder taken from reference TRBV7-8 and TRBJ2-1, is GAGVSQSPRYKVAKRGQDVALRCDPISGHVSLFWYQQALGQGPEFLTYFQNEAQLDKSGLPSDRFFAERPEGSVSTLKIQRTQQEDSAVYLCASSLVPSGSGAHNEQFFGPGTRLTVL.

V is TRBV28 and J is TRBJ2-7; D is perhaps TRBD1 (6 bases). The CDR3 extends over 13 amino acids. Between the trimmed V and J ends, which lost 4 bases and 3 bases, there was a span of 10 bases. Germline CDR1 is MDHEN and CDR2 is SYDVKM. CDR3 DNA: TGTGCCAGCAGTTCAGGACAGCTCTACGAGCAGTACTTC. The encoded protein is CASSSGQLYEQYF. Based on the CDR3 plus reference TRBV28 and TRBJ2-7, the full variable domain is DVKVTQSSRYLVKRTGEKVFLECVQDMDHENMFWYRQDPGLGLRLIYFSYDVKMKEKGDIPEGYSVSREKKERFSLILESASTNQTSMYLCASSSGQLYEQYFGPGTRLTVT.

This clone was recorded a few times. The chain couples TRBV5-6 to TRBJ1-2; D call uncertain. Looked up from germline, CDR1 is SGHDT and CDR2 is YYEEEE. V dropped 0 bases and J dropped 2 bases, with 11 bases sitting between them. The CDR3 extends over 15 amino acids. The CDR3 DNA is TGTGCCAGCAGCTTGGAAGTTTACCTAAACTATGGCTACACCTTC. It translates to CASSLEVYLNYGYTF. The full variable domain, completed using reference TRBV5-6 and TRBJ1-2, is DAGVTQSPTHLIKTRGQQVTLRCSPKSGHDTVSWYQQALGQGPQFIFQYYEEEERQRGNFPDRFSGHQFPNYSSELNVNALLLGDSALYLCASSLEVYLNYGYTFGSGTRLTVV.

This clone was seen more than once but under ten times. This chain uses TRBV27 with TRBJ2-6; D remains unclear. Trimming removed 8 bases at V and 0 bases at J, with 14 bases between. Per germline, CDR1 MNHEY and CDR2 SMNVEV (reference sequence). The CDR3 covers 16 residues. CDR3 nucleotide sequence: TGTGCCAGCCGAGCCGGGCCTACCTCTGGGGCCAACGTCCTGACTTTC. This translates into CASRAGPTSGANVLTF.

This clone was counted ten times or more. The CDR3 spells CASQDRGETQYF. The CDR3 nucleotides are TGTGCCAGCCAGGACAGGGGGGAGACCCAGTACTTC. V gene TRBV10-3 combines with J gene TRBJ2-5; 10 bases map to TRBD1. In germline, CDR1 is ENHRY, CDR2 SYGVKD. The length of the CDR3 is 12 residues. J lost 5 bases, V lost 10 bases, and 4 bases had no gene match.

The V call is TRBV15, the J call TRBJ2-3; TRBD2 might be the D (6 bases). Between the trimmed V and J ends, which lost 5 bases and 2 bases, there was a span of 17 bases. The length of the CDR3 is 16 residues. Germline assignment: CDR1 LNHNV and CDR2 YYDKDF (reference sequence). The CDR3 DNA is TGTGCCACCAGCGAACGGAGGGCCTTTAACACAGATACGCAGTATTTT. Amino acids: CATSERRAFNTDTQYF.

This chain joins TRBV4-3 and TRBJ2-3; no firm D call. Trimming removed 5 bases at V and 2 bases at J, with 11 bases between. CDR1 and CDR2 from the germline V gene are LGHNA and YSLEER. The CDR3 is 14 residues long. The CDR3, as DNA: TGCGCCAGCAGCAAGACTCCACACACAGATACGCAGTATTTT. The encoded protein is CASSKTPHTDTQYF.

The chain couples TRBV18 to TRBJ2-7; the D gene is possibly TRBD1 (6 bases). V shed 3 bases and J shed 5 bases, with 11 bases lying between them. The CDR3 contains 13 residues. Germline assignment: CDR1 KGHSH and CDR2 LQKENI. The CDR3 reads CASSPSGQNEQYF. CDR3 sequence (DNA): TGTGCCAGCTCACCTTCCGGACAGAACGAGCAGTACTTC.

CDR3 in DNA: TGCGCCAGCAGCTTGGAGGCGGGGCGAAACACCGGGGAGCTGTTTTTT. It translates to CASSLEAGRNTGELFF. This chain connects TRBV5-1 to TRBJ2-2; a weak D match, TRBD2 (6 bases). In germline, CDR1 is SGHRS, CDR2 YFSETQ. V was cut by 0 bases and J by 2 bases, with 11 bases left in between. This CDR3 has 16 amino acids.

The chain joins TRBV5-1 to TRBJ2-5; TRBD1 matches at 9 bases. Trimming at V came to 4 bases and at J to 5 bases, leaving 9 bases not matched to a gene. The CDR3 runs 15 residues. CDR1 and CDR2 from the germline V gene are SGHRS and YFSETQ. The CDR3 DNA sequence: TGCGCCAGCAGCCCTGGACAGGGGCTTTGGGAGACCCAGTACTTC. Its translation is CASSPGQGLWETQYF.

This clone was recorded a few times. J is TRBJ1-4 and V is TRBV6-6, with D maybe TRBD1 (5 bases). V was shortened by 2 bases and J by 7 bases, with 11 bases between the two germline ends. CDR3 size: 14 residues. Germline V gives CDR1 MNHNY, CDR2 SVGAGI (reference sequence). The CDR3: CASSYQGSGEKLFF. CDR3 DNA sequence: TGTGCCAGCAGTTACCAGGGTTCAGGTGAAAAACTGTTTTTT.